These 7 T cell receptor beta chains were sequenced from one sample in a study of blood T cell repertoires in COVID-19. Produced via immunoSEQ multiplex PCR; TCRdb's table is partial and in-frame only. The table lists roughly 160,000 clones, about 86% of them singletons, with more than 0.75% in the top ten. What was sequenced was peripheral blood. The receptors stem from a man younger than 35 with acute or convalescent COVID-19.

The chain has TRBV5-1 and TRBJ2-7; TRBD1 is a possible D gene (6 bases). The germline V gene has CDR1 SGHRS and CDR2 YFSETQ. The V and J ends lost 4 bases and 1 base respectively, with 12 bases between them. The CDR3 has 14 amino acids. The CDR3 sequence: CASSEAGVSYEQYF. In DNA, the CDR3 is TGCGCCAGCAGCGAGGCAGGGGTTTCCTACGAGCAGTACTTC.

This chain links TRBV5-1 with TRBJ1-2; maybe TRBD1 (6 bases). V was cut by 0 bases and J by 3 bases, with 9 bases left in between. The CDR3 has 14 amino acids. The germline V gene encodes CDR1 SGHRS and CDR2 YFSETQ. The CDR3: CASSLGGGDYGYTF. In nucleotides, the CDR3 is TGCGCCAGCAGCTTGGGAGGGGGTGACTATGGCTACACCTTC.

CDR3 DNA: TGCGCCAGCAGCTTGGAGGGGGTCACAGGAAACACCATATATTTT. It codes for CASSLEGVTGNTIYF. The chain links TRBV5-1 to TRBJ1-3; D might be TRBD1 (6 bases). Per germline, CDR1 SGHRS and CDR2 YFSETQ. The CDR3 sequence is 15 residues long. The germline V and J ends were trimmed by 0 bases and 4 bases, with 11 bases remaining between them.

The chain joins TRBV7-2 to TRBJ2-2, with 7 bases fitting TRBD1. Germline values: CDR1 SGHTA, CDR2 FQGNSA. V lost 5 bases, J lost 5 bases, and 11 bases stayed unmatched. The CDR3 extends over 16 amino acids. This CDR3 reads CASSPPTGMGTGELFF. The CDR3 nucleotides are TGTGCCAGCAGCCCCCCGACAGGGATGGGAACCGGGGAGCTGTTTTTT.

This clone was recorded once. This chain connects TRBV28 to TRBJ2-7; TRBD2 is a possible D gene (5 bases). V was pared by 5 bases and J by 2 bases, with 19 bases between. The CDR3 length is 16 residues. Germline lookup yields CDR1 MDHEN and CDR2 SYDVKM. The CDR3 sequence: CASSPTLDSVAYEQYV. The CDR3 coding sequence is TGTGCCAGCAGTCCTACACTAGATTCAGTAGCCTACGAGCAGTACGTC.

This clone has a single count. This chain joins TRBV28 and TRBJ2-5, with D maybe TRBD1 (5 bases). The germline V and J ends were trimmed by 6 bases and 0 bases, with 32 bases remaining between them. The CDR3 loop spans 21 amino acids. Germline CDR1 MDHEN, CDR2 SYDVKM. The CDR3 loop reads CASSQLWGPATSQGYQETQYF. CDR3 in DNA: TGTGCCAGCAGCCAACTCTGGGGTCCGGCAACAAGCCAGGGATACCAAGAGACCCAGTACTTC.

Comments on this clone: The same CDR3 also results from other DNA sequences found in this sample. The V and J genes are TRBV5-1 and TRBJ1-2; perhaps TRBD1 as D (5 bases). The CDR3 is 13 amino acids. The V gene's germline CDR1 is SGHRS and CDR2 YFSETQ. Between the trimmed V and J ends, which lost 5 bases and 1 base, there was a span of 9 bases. CDR3: CASSPQGNYGYTF. DNA of the CDR3: TGCGCCAGCAGTCCCCAGGGTAACTATGGCTACACCTTC. The entire variable domain, with the rest obtained from reference TRBV5-1 and TRBJ1-2, is as follows: KAGVTQTPRYLIKTRGQQVTLSCSPISGHRSVSWYQQTPGQGLQFLFEYFSETQRNKGNFPGRFSGRQFSNSRSEMNVSTLELGDSALYLCASSPQGNYGYTFGSGTRLTVV.